This T cell receptor (beta chain) appears in the sequencing data of a study of OX40 agonist ivuxolimab in advanced cancers. Study-level information: With a range of roughly 20 to 85, age averaged approximately 60 years, and about 80% were male. Antecedent anti-PD-1, anti-PD-L1 or anti-CTLA-4 therapy was permissible, with roughly 36% having received some.

The V gene's germline CDR1 is MDHEN and CDR2 SYDVKM. Trimming removed 5 bases from V and 0 bases from J, with 20 bases in between. The CDR3 spans 17 residues. Libraries were prepared by immunoSEQ multiplex PCR; TCRdb keeps only in-frame clonotypes and omits some of them. The sample holds 65,000 to 85,000 clones; about 88% are singletons and the top ten take just over 2.5%. Sampled blood was obtained at baseline, cycle 4 day 1, and cycle 7 day 1. With respect to this clone: Its antigen is as yet unknown.

General observations from the study: Average numbers of expanded clones were greater in CD8+ T cells than in CD4+.

This TCR came from an adult with an advanced solid tumor such as melanoma, head and neck, liver or kidney cancer. This sequence joins TRBV28 and TRBJ2-7; a possible D gene is TRBD1 (5 bases). The specimen was CD4+ or CD8+ T cells sorted from blood, collected in a trial of the OX40 agonist ivuxolimab. CDR3 in DNA: TGTGCCAGCAGTGCCATTTCTGGACAAAGAAGCTCCTACGAGCAGTACGTC. This sequence encodes CASSAISGQRSSYEQYV.